This note documents a single T cell receptor beta chain sequence. The table came from immunoSEQ multiplex PCR; TCRdb's copy has only in-frame clones and leaves some out. The sample consists of about 40,000 clones, 91% of them appearing once. This sample is drawn from a study of T cell changes during pregnancy in multiple sclerosis. The clonotype was recovered from a female donor with multiple sclerosis, enrolled in a pregnancy study. The specimen was CD8+ T cells from peripheral blood mononuclear cells, collected before pregnancy.

The CDR3 region has the DNA TGTGCCAGCAGCTTGGCCGTCGCAGATACGCAGTATTTT. It translates to CASSLAVADTQYF. This chain joins TRBV5-6 and TRBJ2-3; D is ambiguous. Germline CDR1 is SGHDT and CDR2 is YYEEEE. Deletions cut 0 bases from V and 4 bases from J, with 6 bases between. The CDR3 contains 13 residues.